The source of this TCR beta chain is a study of control samples from healthy donors and cancer patients. The CDR3 length is 12 residues. The ends were cut back, 7 bases at V and 8 bases at J, with 14 bases in the middle. CDR1 and CDR2 (germline): MNHEY, SVGAGI. The method was immunoSEQ multiplex PCR; TCRdb's version includes in-frame clones alone and lacks a portion of them. The data hold approximately 99,000 clones, with about 80% observed a single time. The source is a man aged 18 to 30 in good health. The sequenced sample consisted of blood. The chain carries TRBV6-5 and TRBJ1-1; the D gene is possibly TRBD1 (5 bases). CDR3 nucleotides: TGTGCCAGCAATTTGGGGACCGCCGAAGCTTTCTTT. This codes for CASNLGTAEAFF.